Listed below are T cell receptor beta chains from one sample, sequenced in a study of blood T cell repertoires in COVID-19. Some clones are missing from TCRdb's copy, which holds only in-frame ones; the method was immunoSEQ multiplex PCR. The sample lists about 200,000 clones, 85% occurring once. The material sequenced was PBMCs or T cells enriched from blood (not recorded which). These receptors all stem from a man aged 40-49 years who had recovered from COVID-19. Both conserved end residues are part of each CDR3. The D gene is left open where the match is weak. Clone size is given for some rows only: seen once, a few or many times, or a class if the clone is expanded.

cdr3_nt cdr3_aa j_call d_call clone_size v_call
TGTGCCTGGAGTGTACGGGACAACCACGAGCAGTACTTC CAWSVRDNHEQYF TRBJ2-7 . . TRBV30
TGTGCCACCAGCAGAGGGGGGGTTTGGGACGGCTATGGCTACACCTTC CATSRGGVWDGYGYTF TRBJ1-2 . few TRBV15
TGCAGTGCGGGGGACAGGGCTGGCTACACCTTC CSAGDRAGYTF TRBJ1-2 TRBD1 once TRBV20-1
TGCGCCAGCAGCCAAGAGGCCGTAGTTGTTAGCCAGGAGCAGTACTTC CASSQEAVVVSQEQYF TRBJ2-7 . . TRBV4-1
TGCGCCAGCAGCCAAGTTGTTGGCGGGAGGGCCATCTCTAGCACAGATACGCAGTATTTT CASSQVVGGRAISSTDTQYF TRBJ2-3 TRBD2 . TRBV4-3
TGTGCCAGCAGCTTATACGTGGGACAAGGGTACGAGCAGTACTTC CASSLYVGQGYEQYF TRBJ2-7 . . TRBV11-2
TGTGCCTGGAGCCCAAGGGGGGGTAGCAATCAGCCCCAGCATTTT CAWSPRGGSNQPQHF TRBJ1-5 . . TRBV30
TGTGCCAGCAGCCCCAGGGATTCACCCCTCCACTTT CASSPRDSPLHF TRBJ1-6 . few TRBV5-5
TGTGCCACTAAGGTGACTAGCGGCCTCACAGATACGCAGTATTTT CATKVTSGLTDTQYF TRBJ2-3 TRBD2 once TRBV2
TGTGCCAGCTCACAGGACAGAAATGAAAAACTGTTTTTT CASSQDRNEKLFF TRBJ1-4 . . TRBV18
TGTGCCACCAGCCTCCACCGGGGCTACACCTTC CATSLHRGYTF TRBJ1-2 . . TRBV24-1
TGCAGTGCTAGTTCGCTAGCGGGAGCGTACCAAGAGACCCAGTACTTC CSASSLAGAYQETQYF TRBJ2-5 TRBD2 . TRBV20-1
TGTGCCAGCAGTTTATTGGGGCGAGTAGGTCTCATATCGGAGTACTTC CASSLLGRVGLISEYF TRBJ2-7 . . TRBV27
TGTGCCAGTGCCGGGGACACCTTTAGGGAGTACTATGGCTACACCTTC CASAGDTFREYYGYTF TRBJ1-2 . . TRBV7-9
TGTGCCAGCAGCACCGCCGGGACAGGGTGGGACACCATATATTTT CASSTAGTGWDTIYF TRBJ1-3 TRBD1 . TRBV7-2
TGTGCCAGCACCCTTTCTTCGAGCTCCTATAATTCACCCCTCCACTTT CASTLSSSSYNSPLHF TRBJ1-6 . . TRBV7-9
TGCGCCAGCAGCTTGGCCTTCGCCCCTCATTCAGCGGATCCTACCTACGAGCAGTACTTC CASSLAFAPHSADPTYEQYF TRBJ2-7 . . TRBV5-1
TGTGCCAGCAGCCCAGGTTTCTCTGGAAACACCATATATTTT CASSPGFSGNTIYF TRBJ1-3 . few TRBV3-1/TRBV3-2
TGTGCCAGCAGCCCGGGACTAGCGGGCCTCTACAATGAGCAGTTCTTC CASSPGLAGLYNEQFF TRBJ2-1 TRBD2 . TRBV4-2
TGTGCCAGCAGTGACTCCGGGACAGGTGATTACGAGCAGTACTTC CASSDSGTGDYEQYF TRBJ2-7 TRBD1 . TRBV25-1
TGTGCCAGCAGCCCGCCGACAGGGCGGGTCACCGGGGAGCTGTTTTTT CASSPPTGRVTGELFF TRBJ2-2 TRBD1 . TRBV7-8
TGTGCCAGCGCTGGCAACCCGAGGCTGAACACTGAAGCTTTCTTT CASAGNPRLNTEAFF TRBJ1-1 . . TRBV9
TGTGCCAGCAGCGTAGGAGGGCTAGCGGGAGGCCACGAGCAGTACTTC CASSVGGLAGGHEQYF TRBJ2-7 TRBD2 . TRBV9
TGTGCTAGTGGCGATACCGAAGCGGGTATCCAAGAGACCCAGTACTTC CASGDTEAGIQETQYF TRBJ2-5 . . TRBV12-5
TGTGCCTCGAAGAAGGGGCGGGACACAGATACGCAGTATTTT CASKKGRDTDTQYF TRBJ2-3 . . TRBV19
TGTGCCAGTAGTCTCCTAGCGGGAGTCTACGAGCAGTACTTC CASSLLAGVYEQYF TRBJ2-7 TRBD2 few TRBV19
TGCGCCAGCAGCTCGATTGACAGGGGGCGAGGCTACACCTTC CASSSIDRGRGYTF TRBJ1-2 TRBD1 . TRBV5-1
TGTGCCATCAGTGAGTCGGCCTCCACAGATACGCAGTATTTT CAISESASTDTQYF TRBJ2-3 . . TRBV10-3
TGCGCCAGCAGCTGGGGGAGCGGGAGGAGCTCCTACAATGAGCAGTTCTTC CASSWGSGRSSYNEQFF TRBJ2-1 TRBD2 . TRBV5-1
TGTGCCACCAGCAGAGGCCAGGGTGTCTATGGCTACACCTTC CATSRGQGVYGYTF TRBJ1-2 . few TRBV15
TGTGCCAGCAGTTTATGGGACAGCATCGGGGGCTACACCTTC CASSLWDSIGGYTF TRBJ1-2 . . TRBV28
TGTGCCAGCAGCTTTAATACTAACTATGGCTACACCTTC CASSFNTNYGYTF TRBJ1-2 . . TRBV7-9